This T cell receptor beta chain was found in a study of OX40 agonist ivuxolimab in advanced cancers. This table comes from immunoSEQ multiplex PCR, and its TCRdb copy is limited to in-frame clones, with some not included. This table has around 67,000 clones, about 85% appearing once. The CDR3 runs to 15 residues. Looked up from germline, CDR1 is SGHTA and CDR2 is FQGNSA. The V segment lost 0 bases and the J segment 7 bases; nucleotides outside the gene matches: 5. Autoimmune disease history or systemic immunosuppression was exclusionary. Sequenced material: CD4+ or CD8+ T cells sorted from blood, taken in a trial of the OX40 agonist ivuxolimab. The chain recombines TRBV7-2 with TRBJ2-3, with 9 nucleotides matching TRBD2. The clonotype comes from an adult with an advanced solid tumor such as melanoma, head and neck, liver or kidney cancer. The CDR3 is CASSLARGGRNTQYF. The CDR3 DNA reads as TGTGCCAGCAGCTTAGCGCGGGGGGGCCGAAATACGCAGTATTTT.